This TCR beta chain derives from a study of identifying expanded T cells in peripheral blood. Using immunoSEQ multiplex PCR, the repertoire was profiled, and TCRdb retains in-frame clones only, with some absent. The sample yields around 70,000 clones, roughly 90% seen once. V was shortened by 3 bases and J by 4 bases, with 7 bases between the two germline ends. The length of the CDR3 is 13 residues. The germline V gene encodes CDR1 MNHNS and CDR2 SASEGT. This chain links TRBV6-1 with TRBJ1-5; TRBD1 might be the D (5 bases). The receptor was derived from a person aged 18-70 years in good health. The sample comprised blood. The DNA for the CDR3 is TGTGCCAGCAGTGAGAACAGGAATCAGCCCCAGCATTTT. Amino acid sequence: CASSENRNQPQHF.